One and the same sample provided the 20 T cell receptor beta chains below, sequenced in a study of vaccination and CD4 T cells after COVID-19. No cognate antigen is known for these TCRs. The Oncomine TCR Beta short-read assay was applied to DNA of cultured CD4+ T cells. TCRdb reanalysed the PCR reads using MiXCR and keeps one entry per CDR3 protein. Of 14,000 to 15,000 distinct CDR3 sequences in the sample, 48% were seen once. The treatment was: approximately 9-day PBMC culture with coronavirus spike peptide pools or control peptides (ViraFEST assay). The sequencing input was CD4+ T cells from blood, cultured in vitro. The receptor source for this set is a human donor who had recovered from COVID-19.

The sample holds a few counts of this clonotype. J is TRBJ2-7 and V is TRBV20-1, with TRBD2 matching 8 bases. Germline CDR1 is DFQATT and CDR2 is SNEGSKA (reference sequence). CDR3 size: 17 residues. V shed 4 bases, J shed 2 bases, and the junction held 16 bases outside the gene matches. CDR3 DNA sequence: TGCAGTGCTACCCCACACGCAAGCGGGGGATTTACCTACGAGCAGTACTTC. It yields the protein CSATPHASGGFTYEQYF.

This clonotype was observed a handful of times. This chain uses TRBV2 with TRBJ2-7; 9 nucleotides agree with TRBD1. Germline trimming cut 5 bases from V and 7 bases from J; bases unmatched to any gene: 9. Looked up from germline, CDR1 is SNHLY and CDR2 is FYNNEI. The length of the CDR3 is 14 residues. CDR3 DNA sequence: TGTGCCAGCAGTCCCCCACAGGGGGCGAGGGAGCAGTACTTC. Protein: CASSPPQGAREQYF. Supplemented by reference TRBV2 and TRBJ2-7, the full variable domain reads EPEVTQTPSHQVTQMGQEVILRCVPISNHLYFYWYRQILGQKVEFLVSFYNNEISEKSEIFDDQFSVERPDGSNFTLKIRSTKLEDSAMYFCASSPPQGAREQYFGPGTRLTVT.

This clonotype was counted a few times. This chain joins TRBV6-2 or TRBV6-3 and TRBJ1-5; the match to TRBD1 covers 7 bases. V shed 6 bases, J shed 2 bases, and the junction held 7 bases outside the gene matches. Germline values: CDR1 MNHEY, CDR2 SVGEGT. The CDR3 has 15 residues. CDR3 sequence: CASSQIDRGNQPQHF. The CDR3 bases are TGTGCCAGCAGCCAGATTGACAGGGGCAATCAGCCCCAGCATTTT.

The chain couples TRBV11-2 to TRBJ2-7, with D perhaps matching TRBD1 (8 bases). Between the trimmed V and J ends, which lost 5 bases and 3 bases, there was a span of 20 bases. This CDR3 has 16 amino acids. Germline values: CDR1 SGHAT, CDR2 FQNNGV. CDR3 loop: CASSPLGGDRYYEQYF. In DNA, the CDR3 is TGTGCCAGCAGCCCGCTGGGGGGGGACAGGTACTACGAGCAGTACTTC.

The CDR3 DNA is TGCGCCAGCAGCCAAACTTCGACAAGGCAAGAGACCCAGTACTTC. Protein sequence: CASSQTSTRQETQYF. The genes are TRBV4-1 and TRBJ2-5; the D is unclear. This CDR3 is 15 amino acids long. Trimming left V 2 bases short and J 2 bases short, with 12 bases between. The germline V gene encodes CDR1 MGHRA and CDR2 YSYEKL.

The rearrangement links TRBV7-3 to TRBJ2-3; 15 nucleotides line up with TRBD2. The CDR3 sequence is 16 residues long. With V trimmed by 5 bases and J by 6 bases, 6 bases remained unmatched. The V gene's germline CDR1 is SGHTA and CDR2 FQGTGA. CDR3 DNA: TGTGCCAGCAGCAAGGGACTAGCGGGAGGAGGTGATACGCAGTATTTT. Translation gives CASSKGLAGGGDTQYF.

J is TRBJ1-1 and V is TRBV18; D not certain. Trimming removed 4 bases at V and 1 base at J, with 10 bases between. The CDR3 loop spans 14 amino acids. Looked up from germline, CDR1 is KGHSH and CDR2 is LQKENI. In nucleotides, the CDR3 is TGTGCCAGCTCACTTATGGACGGGAACACTGAAGCTTTCTTT. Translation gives CASSLMDGNTEAFF.

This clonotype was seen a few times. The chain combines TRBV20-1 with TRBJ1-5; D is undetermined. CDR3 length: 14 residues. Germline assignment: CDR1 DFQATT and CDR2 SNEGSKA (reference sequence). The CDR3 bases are TGCAGCGGACTTGAGGGCCTGGTGGGTCAGCCCCAGCATTTT. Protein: CSGLEGLVGQPQHF.

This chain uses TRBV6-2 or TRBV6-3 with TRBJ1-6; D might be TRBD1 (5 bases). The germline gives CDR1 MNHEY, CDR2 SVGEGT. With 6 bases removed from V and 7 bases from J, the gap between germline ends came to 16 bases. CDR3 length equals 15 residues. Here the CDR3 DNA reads TGTGCCAGCAGAATCCGGGACGGGATAAATTCACCCCTCCACTTT. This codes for CASRIRDGINSPLHF.

In nucleotides, the CDR3 is TGTGCCAGCAGCGTAGGGCAGAGCACAGATACGCAGTATTTT. This sequence encodes CASSVGQSTDTQYF. The gene calls are TRBV9 and TRBJ2-3; D ambiguous. The germline V gene encodes CDR1 SGDLS and CDR2 YYNGEE. The V and J ends lost 0 bases and 0 bases respectively, with 5 bases between them. The CDR3 is 14 amino acids.

CDR3 bases: TGTGCCAGCAGTTTCGTCCGGCCCCGGCGGACTGAAGCTTTCTTT. Translation gives CASSFVRPRRTEAFF. The chain employs TRBV28 and TRBJ1-1; D ambiguous. The germline V and J ends were trimmed by 3 bases and 5 bases, with 16 bases remaining between them. The CDR3 has 15 amino acids. The V gene's germline CDR1 is MDHEN and CDR2 SYDVKM.

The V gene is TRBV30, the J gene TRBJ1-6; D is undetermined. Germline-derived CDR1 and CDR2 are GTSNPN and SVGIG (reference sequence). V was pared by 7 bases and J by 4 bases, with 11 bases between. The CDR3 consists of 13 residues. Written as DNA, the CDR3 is TGTGCCTCCACGGGCCAGTATAATTCACCCCTCCACTTT. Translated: CASTGQYNSPLHF.

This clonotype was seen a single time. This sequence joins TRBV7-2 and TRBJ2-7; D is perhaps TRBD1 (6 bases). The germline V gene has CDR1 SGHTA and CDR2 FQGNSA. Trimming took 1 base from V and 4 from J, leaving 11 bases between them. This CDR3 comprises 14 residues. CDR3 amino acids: CASSLDRDAYEQYF. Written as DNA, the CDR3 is TGTGCCAGCAGCTTAGACAGGGATGCATACGAGCAGTACTTC.

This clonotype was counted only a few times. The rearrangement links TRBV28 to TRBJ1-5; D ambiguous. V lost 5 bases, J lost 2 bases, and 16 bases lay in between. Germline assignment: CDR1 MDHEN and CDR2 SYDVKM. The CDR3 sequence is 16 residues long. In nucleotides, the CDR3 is TGTGCCAGCAGTCCACGCGCCTACGCGGGCAATCAGCCCCAGCATTTT. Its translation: CASSPRAYAGNQPQHF. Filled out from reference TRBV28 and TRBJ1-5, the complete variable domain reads DVKVTQSSRYLVKRTGEKVFLECVQDMDHENMFWYRQDPGLGLRLIYFSYDVKMKEKGDIPEGYSVSREKKERFSLILESASTNQTSMYLCASSPRAYAGNQPQHFGDGTRLSIL.

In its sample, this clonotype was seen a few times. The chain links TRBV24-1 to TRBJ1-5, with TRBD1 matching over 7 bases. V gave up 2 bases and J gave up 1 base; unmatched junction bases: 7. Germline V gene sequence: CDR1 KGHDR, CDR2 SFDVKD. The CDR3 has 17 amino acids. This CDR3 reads CATSDSRQGPSNQPQHF. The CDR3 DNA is TGTGCCACCAGTGATTCACGACAGGGACCGAGCAATCAGCCCCAGCATTTT.

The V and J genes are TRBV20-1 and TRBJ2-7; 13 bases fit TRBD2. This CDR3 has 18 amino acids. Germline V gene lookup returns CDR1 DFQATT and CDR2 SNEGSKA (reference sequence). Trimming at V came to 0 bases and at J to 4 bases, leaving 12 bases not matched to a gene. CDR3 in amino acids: CSARDPKVTSGRIYEQYF. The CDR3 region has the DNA TGCAGTGCTAGAGATCCAAAGGTGACTAGCGGGAGGATTTACGAGCAGTACTTC.

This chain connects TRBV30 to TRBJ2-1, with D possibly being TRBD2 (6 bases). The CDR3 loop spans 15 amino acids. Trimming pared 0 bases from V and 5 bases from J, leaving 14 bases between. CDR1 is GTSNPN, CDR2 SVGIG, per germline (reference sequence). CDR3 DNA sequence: TGTGCCTGGAGTGTATTGGCGGGGCGGAACAATGAGCAGTTCTTC. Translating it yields CAWSVLAGRNNEQFF.

This CDR3 reads CASSDPGTGHREQYF. In DNA, the CDR3 is TGTGCCAGCAGTGACCCCGGGACAGGGCACCGCGAGCAGTACTTC. The chain joins TRBV2 to TRBJ2-7; TRBD1 matches 9 bases. This CDR3 is 15 amino acids long. J gave up 6 bases and V 3 bases, and 9 bases lay outside the gene matches. Looked up from germline, CDR1 is SNHLY and CDR2 is FYNNEI.

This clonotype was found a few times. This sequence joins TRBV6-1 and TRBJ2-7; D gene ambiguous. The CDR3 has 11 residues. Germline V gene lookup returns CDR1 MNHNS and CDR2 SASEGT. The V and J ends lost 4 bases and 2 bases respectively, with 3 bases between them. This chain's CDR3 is CASSATYEQYF. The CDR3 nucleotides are TGTGCCAGCAGTGCAACCTACGAGCAGTACTTC.

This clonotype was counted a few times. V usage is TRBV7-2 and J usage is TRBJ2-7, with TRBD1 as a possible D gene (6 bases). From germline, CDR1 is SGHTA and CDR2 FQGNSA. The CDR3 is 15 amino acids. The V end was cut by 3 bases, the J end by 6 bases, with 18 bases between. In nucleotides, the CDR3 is TGTGCCAGCAGCTTGACAGGCGACCCTATAGGCGAGCAGTACTTC. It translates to CASSLTGDPIGEQYF.